Below, 20 T cell receptor beta chains from the same sample are listed, as sequenced in a study of cytomegalovirus exposure and HLA in healthy donors. PCR amplification relied on 60 Vbeta primers (plus 13 Jbeta primers). Clones were sequenced by immunoSEQ multiplex PCR, and TCRdb holds only the in-frame ones, with some missing. The table lists under 250,000 clones, around four fifths of them singletons, with under 0.85% in the top ten. Sequenced input: PBMCs. The source is a boy aged 2 to 9 in good health and CMV-seronegative.

This clone was counted once. V gene TRBV15 combines with J gene TRBJ1-5; perhaps TRBD1 as D (6 bases). Deletions cut 3 bases from V and 3 bases from J, with 9 bases between. Germline V gene lookup returns CDR1 LNHNV and CDR2 YYDKDF (reference sequence). This CDR3 has 14 amino acids. CDR3 in amino acids: CATSSRQVNQPQHF. CDR3 nucleotides: TGTGCCACCAGCAGCAGACAGGTCAATCAGCCCCAGCATTTT.

This clone was seen only a few times. The chain is built from TRBV5-4 and TRBJ2-1, with TRBD2 as a possible D gene (5 bases). Between the trimmed V and J ends, which lost 0 bases and 3 bases, there was a span of 13 bases. In germline, CDR1 is SGHNT, CDR2 YYREEE (reference sequence). The CDR3 is 16 amino acids. CDR3: CASSLAEKRYYNEQFF. Written as DNA, the CDR3 is TGTGCCAGCAGCTTGGCCGAAAAGCGGTACTACAATGAGCAGTTCTTC.

The chain employs TRBV6-1 and TRBJ2-1; D is unclear. The CDR3 extends over 11 amino acids. V lost 4 bases and J 5 bases, leaving 3 bases between the germline ends. The germline gives CDR1 MNHNS, CDR2 SASEGT. The CDR3 protein is CASSGNNEQFF. Here the CDR3 DNA reads TGTGCCAGCAGTGGTAACAATGAGCAGTTCTTC.

The sample holds a few counts of this clone. The chain links TRBV5-5 to TRBJ1-1; D remains ambiguous. This CDR3 contains 14 residues. Germline CDR1 and CDR2: SGHKS and YYEKEE (reference sequence). V was clipped by 4 bases and J by 5 bases, with 15 bases between them. In nucleotides, the CDR3 is TGTGCCAGCAGCCTAGAGACCGGCTGGACTGAAGCTTTCTTT. Translated: CASSLETGWTEAFF. Full variable domain (rest looked up from reference TRBV5-5 and TRBJ1-1): DAGVTQSPTHLIKTRGQQVTLRCSPISGHKSVSWYQQVLGQGPQFIFQYYEKEERGRGNFPDRFSARQFPNYSSELNVNALLLGDSALYLCASSLETGWTEAFFGQGTRLTVV.

V usage is TRBV6-1 and J usage is TRBJ1-1; the D gene is possibly TRBD1 (6 bases). Germline V gene data show CDR1 as MNHNS and CDR2 as SASEGT. Trimming stripped 7 bases from V and 7 bases from J, with 16 bases between. The length of the CDR3 is 13 residues. The CDR3 region is CASNPRGFCEAFF. In DNA form, the CDR3 reads TGTGCCAGCAACCCCAGGGGATTCTGTGAAGCTTTCTTT.

J is TRBJ2-2 and V is TRBV6-6; D gene unclear. This CDR3 region has 13 residues. Trimming took off 7 bases at V and 6 bases at J, with 12 bases between the two ends. Germline V gives CDR1 MNHNY, CDR2 SVGAGI (reference sequence). The CDR3, as DNA: TGTGCCAGCACCTCAGGATGGGCCGGGGAGCTGTTTTTT. This translates into CASTSGWAGELFF.

The rearrangement uses TRBV2 and TRBJ2-1, with 10 bases fitting TRBD2. Per the germline V gene, CDR1 is SNHLY and CDR2 is FYNNEI. The V gene end was trimmed by 4 bases and the J gene end by 6 bases; junction bases not matched to a gene: 6. The CDR3 loop spans 15 amino acids. The CDR3 region has the DNA TGTGCCAGCAGTGTGTCTAGCGGGGGCCGCAATGAGCAGTTCTTC. Its translation: CASSVSSGGRNEQFF.

The V call is TRBV19, the J call TRBJ2-2; the D gene is possibly TRBD1 (5 bases). This CDR3 contains 13 residues. V lost 3 bases and J lost 4, with 6 bases in between. Germline lookup yields CDR1 LNHDA and CDR2 SQIVND (reference sequence). The CDR3 sequence: CASSIQGTGELFF. For the CDR3, the DNA is TGTGCCAGTAGTATCCAGGGCACCGGGGAGCTGTTTTTT.

V usage is TRBV2 and J usage is TRBJ2-1, with TRBD2 as a possible D gene (7 bases). V was clipped by 9 bases and J by 0 bases, with 15 bases between them. Germline V gene sequence: CDR1 SNHLY, CDR2 FYNNEI. This CDR3 contains 15 residues. The CDR3 DNA is TGTGCCAGTGGGGGGGGCGGGGGCTCCTACAATGAGCAGTTCTTC. This sequence encodes CASGGGGGSYNEQFF.

The chain recombines TRBV7-2 with TRBJ1-2, with TRBD1 identical over 9 bases. Germline V gene lookup returns CDR1 SGHTA and CDR2 FQGNSA. After removal of 4 bases from V and 0 bases from J, the junction contained 9 bases not matched to a gene. The CDR3 sequence is 17 residues long. The CDR3 sequence is CASSSRTGDLANYGYTF. The CDR3 nucleotides read TGTGCCAGCAGCTCCCGGACAGGGGATTTAGCTAACTATGGCTACACCTTC.

The chain couples TRBV29-1 to TRBJ2-1; TRBD1 matches 10 bases. The germline V gene encodes CDR1 SQVTM and CDR2 ANQGSEA. V lost 4 bases to trimming and J lost 15 bases; unmatched junction nucleotides: 9. The CDR3 loop spans 12 amino acids. CDR3 bases: TGCAGCGTTGCTCCGACAGGGGGCTATCTGTTCTTC. Protein sequence: CSVAPTGGYLFF.

The chain couples TRBV29-1 to TRBJ2-7; a possible D gene is TRBD1 (5 bases). This CDR3 is 13 amino acids long. Germline CDR1 is SQVTM and CDR2 is ANQGSEA. V was shortened by 0 bases and J by 6 bases, with 12 bases between the two germline ends. The CDR3 sequence: CSVEDLQGVEQYF. The DNA of the CDR3 is TGCAGCGTTGAAGATCTTCAGGGTGTCGAGCAGTACTTC.

The chain carries TRBV11-2 and TRBJ2-7, with unresolved D. V was trimmed by 0 bases and J by 0 bases, leaving 12 bases between them. The CDR3 spans 16 residues. In germline, CDR1 is SGHAT, CDR2 FQNNGV. The CDR3 here is CASSLDRRLSSYEQYF. The CDR3 DNA sequence: TGTGCCAGCAGCTTAGATCGGCGGCTGAGCTCCTACGAGCAGTACTTC.

Details on this clone: Other nucleotide sequences in the sample specify the same CDR3. The rearrangement uses TRBV6-1 and TRBJ2-7, with 10 positions matching TRBD2. V trimming: 6 bases; J trimming: 3 bases; junction bases outside the gene matches: 5. The germline gives CDR1 MNHNS, CDR2 SASEGT. This CDR3 comprises 14 residues. CDR3 sequence (DNA): TGTGCCAGCAGCCGAGCGGGGGGGAGCTACGAGCAGTACTTC. Protein sequence: CASSRAGGSYEQYF.

This chain joins TRBV7-6 and TRBJ1-1; TRBD1 aligns across 7 bases. Per the germline V gene, CDR1 is SGHVS and CDR2 is FNYEAQ. Losses at the gene ends were 5 bases for V and 2 bases for J; bases not matched to a gene: 5. CDR3 length: 14 residues. The CDR3 loop is CASSRQGVNTEAFF. CDR3 nucleotides: TGTGCCAGCAGCCGACAGGGAGTCAACACTGAAGCTTTCTTT.

Details on this clone: The junction departs from germline at one end; a sequencing error may be responsible. The genes are TRBV19 and TRBJ1-6, with TRBD1 matching over 8 bases. The CDR3 extends over 15 amino acids. The germline V gene has CDR1 LNHDA and CDR2 SQIVND (reference sequence). In DNA, the CDR3 is TGTGCCAGCAGTACAACCGACAGGGGAAATTCACCCCTCCACTTT. This translates into CASSTTDRGNSPLHF.

The chain is built from TRBV19 and TRBJ1-6; TRBD1 matches at 8 bases. The CDR3 length is 16 residues. Germline CDR1 reads LNHDA; CDR2 reads SQIVND (reference sequence). The trim removed 7 bases at V and 4 bases at J, leaving 9 bases unmatched. The CDR3 region has the DNA TGTGCCAGTATCTCGGGGCAGGGGGCGTATAATTCACCCCTCCACTTT. This translates into CASISGQGAYNSPLHF.

The chain joins TRBV11-2 to TRBJ2-7; TRBD2 is a possible D gene (7 bases). Germline CDR1 and CDR2: SGHAT and FQNNGV. V dropped 5 bases and J dropped 2 bases, with 25 bases sitting between them. The CDR3 contains 18 residues. CDR3 loop: CASSPLRGGVGFPYEQYF. CDR3 in DNA: TGTGCCAGCAGCCCTTTAAGGGGGGGGGTAGGGTTTCCCTACGAGCAGTACTTC.

The rearrangement links TRBV7-2 to TRBJ2-3; D is ambiguous. This CDR3 comprises 15 residues. Per the germline V gene, CDR1 is SGHTA and CDR2 is FQGNSA. Trimming stripped 5 bases from V and 0 bases from J, with 12 bases between. The CDR3 DNA reads TGTGCCAGCAGCATACAGAAAAGTAGCACAGATACGCAGTATTTT. Amino acids: CASSIQKSSTDTQYF.

This chain joins TRBV19 and TRBJ2-5; D may be TRBD1 (6 bases). TRBJ2-7 explains the end of the DNA better; the J call may be wrong. This CDR3 contains 13 residues. Germline V gene data show CDR1 as LNHDA and CDR2 as SQIVND (reference sequence). The CDR3 is CASSPQGLGEQYF. CDR3 nucleotide sequence: TGTGCCAGTAGTCCACAGGGATTGGGCGAGCAGTACTTC.